This entry is about one T cell receptor beta chain. V lost 5 bases and J lost 6; bases outside the gene matches: 9. Germline V lookup: CDR1 MNHEY, CDR2 SVGAGI. This CDR3 is 15 amino acids long. The sample belongs to a study of blood T cell repertoires in COVID-19. Whole-study context: Samples taken during acute and convalescent COVID-19 were collected in the United States, Italy and Spain. T cells, B-cell-depleted T cells, or PBMCs provided the cDNA or gDNA that served as material.

In the authors' workflow: Amplification with reference gene primers provided the estimates of nucleated cell counts. The data were produced by immunoSEQ multiplex PCR, yet TCRdb's version contains in-frame clones alone and is incomplete. That table supplies the V and J calls and clone size; D and trimming were determined from the DNA. Of around 12,000 clones in the sample, 88% were seen once. The rearrangement uses TRBV6-5 and TRBJ2-2; TRBD2 matches 7 bases. The sample was peripheral blood. This receptor was obtained from a human donor in a cohort sampled during active COVID-19. CDR3 in amino acids: CASSLRGSGAGELFF. In DNA form, the CDR3 reads TGTGCCAGCAGTCTTCGGGGGAGCGGGGCCGGGGAGCTGTTTTTT.